This TCR beta chain emerged from a study of shared clonotypes between healthy human individuals. General observations from the study: Represented diversity, genetic and exposure-history alike, was limited by few donors.

Every one of the donors was a Caucasian adult that lived in Nashville, Tennessee. The authors divided CD4+ cells into CD45RA+ naive and CD45RA-negative memory subsets. On this clone itself: Its antigen is unknown.

Using immunoSEQ multiplex PCR, the repertoire was profiled, and TCRdb retains in-frame clones only, with some absent. The sample carries about 2.3 million clones, approximately 90% recorded once. The source of this sequence is a man aged 18-30 years in good health. Some clones in this sample may be carry-over from other donors' samples. Sequencing was performed on naive CD4+ T cells from PBMCs. Regarding subset: CD45RA+ positively selected.

CDR3 sequence (DNA): TGTGCCAGCAGCTACCTTGGGAGTTCGGGCACAGATACGCAGTATTTT. It specifies CASSYLGSSGTDTQYF. The gene calls are TRBV9 and TRBJ2-3; a weak D match, TRBD2 (5 bases). From germline, CDR1 is SGDLS and CDR2 YYNGEE. This CDR3 comprises 16 residues. V gave up 4 bases and J gave up 1 base, with 16 bases separating them. Full variable domain (outside the CDR3, taken from reference TRBV9 and TRBJ2-3): DSGVTQTPKHLITATGQRVTLRCSPRSGDLSVYWYQQSLDQGLQFLIQYYNGEERAKGNILERFSAQQFPDLHSELNLSSLELGDSALYFCASSYLGSSGTDTQYFGPGTRLTVL.